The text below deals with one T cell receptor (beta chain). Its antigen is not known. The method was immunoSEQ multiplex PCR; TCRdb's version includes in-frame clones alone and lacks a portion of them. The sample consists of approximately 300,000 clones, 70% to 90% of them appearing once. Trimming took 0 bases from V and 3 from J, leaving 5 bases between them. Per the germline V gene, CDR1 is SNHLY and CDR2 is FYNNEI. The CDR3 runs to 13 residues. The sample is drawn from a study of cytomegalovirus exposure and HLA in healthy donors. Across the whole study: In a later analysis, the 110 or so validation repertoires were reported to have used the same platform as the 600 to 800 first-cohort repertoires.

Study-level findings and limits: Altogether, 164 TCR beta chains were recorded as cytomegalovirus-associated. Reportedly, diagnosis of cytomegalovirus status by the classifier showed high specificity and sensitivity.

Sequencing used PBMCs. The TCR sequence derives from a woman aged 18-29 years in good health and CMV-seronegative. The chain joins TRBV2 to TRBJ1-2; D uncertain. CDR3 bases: TGTGCCAGCAGTGAAGCTCTGTACTATGGCTACACCTTC. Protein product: CASSEALYYGYTF.